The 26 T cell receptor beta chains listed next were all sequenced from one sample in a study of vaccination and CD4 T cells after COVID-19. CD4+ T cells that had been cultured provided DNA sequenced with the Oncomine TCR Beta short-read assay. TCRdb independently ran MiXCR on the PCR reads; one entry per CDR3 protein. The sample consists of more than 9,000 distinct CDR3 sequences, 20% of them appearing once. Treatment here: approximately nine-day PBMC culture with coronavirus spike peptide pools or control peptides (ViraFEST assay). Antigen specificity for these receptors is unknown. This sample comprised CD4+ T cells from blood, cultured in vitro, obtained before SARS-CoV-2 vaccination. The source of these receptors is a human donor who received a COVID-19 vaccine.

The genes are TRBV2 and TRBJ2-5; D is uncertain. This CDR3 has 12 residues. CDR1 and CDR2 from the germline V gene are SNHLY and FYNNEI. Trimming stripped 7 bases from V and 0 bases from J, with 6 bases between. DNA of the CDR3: TGTGCCAGCACCCCATACCAAGAGACCCAGTACTTC. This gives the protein CASTPYQETQYF.

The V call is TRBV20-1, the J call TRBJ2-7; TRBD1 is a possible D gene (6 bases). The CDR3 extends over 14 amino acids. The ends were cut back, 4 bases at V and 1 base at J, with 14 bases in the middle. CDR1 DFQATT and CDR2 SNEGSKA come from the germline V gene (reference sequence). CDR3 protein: CSAIGTGNSYEQYF. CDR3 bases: TGCAGTGCTATTGGCACAGGGAATTCCTACGAGCAGTACTTC.

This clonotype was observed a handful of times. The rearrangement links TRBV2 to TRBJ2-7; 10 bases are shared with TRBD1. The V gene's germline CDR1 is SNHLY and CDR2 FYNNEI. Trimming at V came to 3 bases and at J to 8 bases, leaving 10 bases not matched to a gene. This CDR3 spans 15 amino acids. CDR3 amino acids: CASSEGDRGSWKQYF. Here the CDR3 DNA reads TGTGCCAGCAGTGAGGGGGACAGGGGTAGTTGGAAGCAGTACTTC.

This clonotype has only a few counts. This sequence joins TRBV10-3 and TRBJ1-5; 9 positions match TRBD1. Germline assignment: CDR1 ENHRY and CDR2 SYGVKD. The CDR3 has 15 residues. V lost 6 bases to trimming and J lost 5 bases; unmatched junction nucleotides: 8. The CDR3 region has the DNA TGTGCCATCAGCCATACAGGGGGCGTACATCAGCCCCAGCATTTT. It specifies CAISHTGGVHQPQHF.

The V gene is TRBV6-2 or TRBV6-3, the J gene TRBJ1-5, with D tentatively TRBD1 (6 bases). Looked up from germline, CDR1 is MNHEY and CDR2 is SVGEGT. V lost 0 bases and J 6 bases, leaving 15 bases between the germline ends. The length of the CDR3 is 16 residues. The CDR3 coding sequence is TGTGCCAGCAGTTACTCGCGTGGGGGGGCGGGTCAGCCCCAGCATTTT. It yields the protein CASSYSRGGAGQPQHF.

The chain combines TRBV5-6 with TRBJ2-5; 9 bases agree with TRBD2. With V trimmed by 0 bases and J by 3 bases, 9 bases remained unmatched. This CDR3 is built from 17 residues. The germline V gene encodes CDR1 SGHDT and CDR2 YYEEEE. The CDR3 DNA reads TGTGCCAGCAGCTTGGCCGGTAGCGGGGGTATTAAAGAGACCCAGTACTTC. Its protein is CASSLAGSGGIKETQYF.

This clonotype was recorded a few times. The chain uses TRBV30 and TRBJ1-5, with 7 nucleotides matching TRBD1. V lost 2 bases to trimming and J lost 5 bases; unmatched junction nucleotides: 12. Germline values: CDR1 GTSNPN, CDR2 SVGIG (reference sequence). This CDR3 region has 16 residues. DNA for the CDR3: TGTGCCTGGAGTCCTACCACAGGGGTACCGGATCAGCCCCAGCATTTT. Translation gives CAWSPTTGVPDQPQHF.

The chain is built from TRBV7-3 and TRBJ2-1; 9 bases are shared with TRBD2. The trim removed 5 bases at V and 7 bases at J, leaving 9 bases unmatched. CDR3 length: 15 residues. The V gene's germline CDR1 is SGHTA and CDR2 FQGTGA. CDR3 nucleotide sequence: TGTGCCAGCAGCCCAGCGGGGGGAATAGGTAATGAGCAGTTCTTC. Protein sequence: CASSPAGGIGNEQFF.

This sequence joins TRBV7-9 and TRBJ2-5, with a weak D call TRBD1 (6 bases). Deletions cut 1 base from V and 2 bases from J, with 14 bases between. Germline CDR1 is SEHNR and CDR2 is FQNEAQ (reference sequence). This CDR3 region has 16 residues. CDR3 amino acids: CASSLGYRVGQETQYF. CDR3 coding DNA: TGTGCCAGCAGCTTAGGCTACAGGGTAGGGCAAGAGACCCAGTACTTC.

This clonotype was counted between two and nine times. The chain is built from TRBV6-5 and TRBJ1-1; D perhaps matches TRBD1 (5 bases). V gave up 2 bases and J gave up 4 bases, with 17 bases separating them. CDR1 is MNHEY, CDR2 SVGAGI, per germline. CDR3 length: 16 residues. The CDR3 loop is CASSYGVGGVGTEAFF. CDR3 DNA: TGTGCCAGCAGTTACGGGGTTGGGGGGGTCGGCACTGAAGCTTTCTTT.

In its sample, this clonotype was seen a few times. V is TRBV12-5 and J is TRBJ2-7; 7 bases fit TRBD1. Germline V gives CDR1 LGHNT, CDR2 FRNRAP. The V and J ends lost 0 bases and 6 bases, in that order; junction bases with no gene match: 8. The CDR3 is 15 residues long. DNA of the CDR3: TGTGCTAGTGGTTTGGTATTACGAGGGGGCCGCGAGCAGTACTTC. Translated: CASGLVLRGGREQYF.

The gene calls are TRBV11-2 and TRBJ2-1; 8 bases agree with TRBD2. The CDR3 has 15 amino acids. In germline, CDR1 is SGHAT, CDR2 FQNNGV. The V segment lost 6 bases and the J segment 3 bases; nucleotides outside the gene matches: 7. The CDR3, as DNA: TGTGCCAGCAGTAAGTCTAGCGGGTTCTACAATGAGCAGTTCTTC. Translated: CASSKSSGFYNEQFF.

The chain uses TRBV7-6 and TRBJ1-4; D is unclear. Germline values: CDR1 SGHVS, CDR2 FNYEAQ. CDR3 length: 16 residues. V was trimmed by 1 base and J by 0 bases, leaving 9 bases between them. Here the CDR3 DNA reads TGTGCCAGCAGCTTAGAGGCGTATCCAACTAATGAAAAACTGTTTTTT. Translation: CASSLEAYPTNEKLFF.

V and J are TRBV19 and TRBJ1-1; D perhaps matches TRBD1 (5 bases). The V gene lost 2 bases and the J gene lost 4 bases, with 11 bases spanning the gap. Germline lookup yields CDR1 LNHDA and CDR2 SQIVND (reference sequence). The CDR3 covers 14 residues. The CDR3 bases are TGTGCCAGTAGTATACGTCAGGGTAGCACTGAAGCTTTCTTT. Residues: CASSIRQGSTEAFF.

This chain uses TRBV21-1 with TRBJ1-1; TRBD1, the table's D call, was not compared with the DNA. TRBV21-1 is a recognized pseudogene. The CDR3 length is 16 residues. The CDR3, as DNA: TGTGCCAGACTCCCGGGACAGGGGGCCCCGAACACTGAAGCTTTCTTT. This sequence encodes CARLPGQGAPNTEAFF.

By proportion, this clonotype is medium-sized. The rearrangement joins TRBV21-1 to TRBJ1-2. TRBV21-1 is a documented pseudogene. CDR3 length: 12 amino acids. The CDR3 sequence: CASSEERYGYTF. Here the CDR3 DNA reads TGTGCCAGCAGCGAGGAGAGGTATGGCTACACCTTC.

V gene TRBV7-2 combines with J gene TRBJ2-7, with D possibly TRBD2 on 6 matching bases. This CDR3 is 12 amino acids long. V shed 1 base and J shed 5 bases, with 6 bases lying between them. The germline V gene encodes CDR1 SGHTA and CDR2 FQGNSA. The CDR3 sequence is CASSLGEDEQYF. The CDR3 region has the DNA TGTGCCAGCAGCTTAGGGGAGGACGAGCAGTACTTC.

CDR3 nucleotide sequence: TGTGCCTGGAACAACAGGGGCGGCTCACCCCTCCACTTT. It yields the protein CAWNNRGGSPLHF. The V and J genes are TRBV30 and TRBJ1-6, with 7 bases aligning to TRBD1. The CDR3 extends over 13 amino acids. Germline V CDR1 and CDR2: GTSNPN, SVGIG (reference sequence). V shed 4 bases, J shed 10 bases, and the junction held 7 bases outside the gene matches.

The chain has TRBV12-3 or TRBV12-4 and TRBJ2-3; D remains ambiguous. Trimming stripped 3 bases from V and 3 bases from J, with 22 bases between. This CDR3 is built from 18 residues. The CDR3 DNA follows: TGTGCCAGCAGTTTTGCGTTTTCAACGAGGCTCCTTACAGATACGCAGTATTTT. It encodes CASSFAFSTRLLTDTQYF.

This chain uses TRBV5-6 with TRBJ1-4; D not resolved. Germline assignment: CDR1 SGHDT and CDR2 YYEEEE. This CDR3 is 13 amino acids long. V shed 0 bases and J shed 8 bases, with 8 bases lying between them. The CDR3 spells CASSLVLGEKLFF. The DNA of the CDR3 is TGTGCCAGCAGCTTGGTCCTGGGCGAAAAACTGTTTTTT.

The CDR3 protein is CASSTSWTLVSPSEQYF. CDR3 bases: TGTGCCAGCAGTACCTCATGGACACTCGTTTCCCCCTCAGAGCAGTACTTC. The chain combines TRBV6-1 with TRBJ2-7; TRBD1 is a possible D gene (5 bases). CDR3 length equals 17 residues. The V gene lost 5 bases and the J gene lost 7 bases, with 27 bases spanning the gap. Germline lookup yields CDR1 MNHNS and CDR2 SASEGT.

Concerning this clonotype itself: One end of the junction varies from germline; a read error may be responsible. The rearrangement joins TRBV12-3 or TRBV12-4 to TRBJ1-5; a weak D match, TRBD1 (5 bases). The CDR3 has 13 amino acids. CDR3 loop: CASSYSPGRERYF. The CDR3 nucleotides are TGTGCCAGCAGCTACAGCCCGGGACGGGAAAGGTATTTT.

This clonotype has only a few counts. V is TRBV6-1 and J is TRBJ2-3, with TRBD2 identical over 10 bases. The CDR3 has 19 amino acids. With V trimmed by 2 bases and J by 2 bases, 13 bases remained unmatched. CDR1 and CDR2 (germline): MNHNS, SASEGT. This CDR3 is CASSELRSSGGSPTDTQYF. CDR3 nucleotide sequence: TGTGCCAGCAGTGAACTCCGGAGTAGCGGGGGGTCCCCCACAGATACGCAGTATTTT.

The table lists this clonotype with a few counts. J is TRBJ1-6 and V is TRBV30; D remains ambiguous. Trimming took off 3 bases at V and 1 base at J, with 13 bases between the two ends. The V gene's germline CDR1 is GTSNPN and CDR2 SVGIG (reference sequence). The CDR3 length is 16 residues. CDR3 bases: TGTGCCTGGAGAACAGCCAAGAGTTCCTATAATTCACCCCTCCACTTT. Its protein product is CAWRTAKSSYNSPLHF.

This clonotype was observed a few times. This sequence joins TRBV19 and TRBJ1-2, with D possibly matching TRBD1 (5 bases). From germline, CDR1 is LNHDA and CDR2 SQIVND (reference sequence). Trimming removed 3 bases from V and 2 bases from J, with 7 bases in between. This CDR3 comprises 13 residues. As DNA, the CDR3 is TGTGCCAGTAGTATCGACAGAAACTATGGCTACACCTTC. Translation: CASSIDRNYGYTF.

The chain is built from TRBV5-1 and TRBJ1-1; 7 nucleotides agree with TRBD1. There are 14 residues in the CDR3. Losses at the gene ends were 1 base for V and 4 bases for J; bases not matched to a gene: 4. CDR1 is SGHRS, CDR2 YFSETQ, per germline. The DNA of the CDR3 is TGCGCCAGCAGCTTGTCAGGGGGGCGCACTGAAGCTTTCTTT. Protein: CASSLSGGRTEAFF. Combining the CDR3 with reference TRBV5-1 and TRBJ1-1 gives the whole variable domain KAGVTQTPRYLIKTRGQQVTLSCSPISGHRSVSWYQQTPGQGLQFLFEYFSETQRNKGNFPGRFSGRQFSNSRSEMNVSTLELGDSALYLCASSLSGGRTEAFFGQGTRLTVV.